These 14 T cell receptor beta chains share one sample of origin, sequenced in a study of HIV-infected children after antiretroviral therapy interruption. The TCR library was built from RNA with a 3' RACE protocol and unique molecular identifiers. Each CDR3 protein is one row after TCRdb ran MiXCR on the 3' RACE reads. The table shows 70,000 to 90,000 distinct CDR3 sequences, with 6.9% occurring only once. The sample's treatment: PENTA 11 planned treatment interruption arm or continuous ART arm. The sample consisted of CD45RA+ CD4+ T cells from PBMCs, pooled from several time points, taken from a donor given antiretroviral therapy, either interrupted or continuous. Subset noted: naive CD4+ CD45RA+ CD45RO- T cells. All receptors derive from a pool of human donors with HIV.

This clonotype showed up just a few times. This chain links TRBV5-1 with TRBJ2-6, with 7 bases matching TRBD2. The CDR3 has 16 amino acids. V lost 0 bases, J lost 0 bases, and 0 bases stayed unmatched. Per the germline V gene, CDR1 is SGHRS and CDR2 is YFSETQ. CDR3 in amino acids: CASSLERGSGANVLTF. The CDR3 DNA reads TGCGCCAGCAGCTTGGAGCGGGGCTCTGGGGCCAACGTCCTGACTTTC.

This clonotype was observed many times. The CDR3: CSARALSGTSGGARQYF. CDR3 bases: TGCAGTGCTAGAGCCCTTTCCGGGACTAGCGGGGGGGCGCGACAGTACTTC. The chain couples TRBV20-1 to TRBJ2-7; 16 positions match TRBD2. The junction had 13 bases not matched to a gene; V was cut back by 1 base and J by 10 bases. In germline, CDR1 is DFQATT, CDR2 SNEGSKA (reference sequence). There are 17 residues in the CDR3.

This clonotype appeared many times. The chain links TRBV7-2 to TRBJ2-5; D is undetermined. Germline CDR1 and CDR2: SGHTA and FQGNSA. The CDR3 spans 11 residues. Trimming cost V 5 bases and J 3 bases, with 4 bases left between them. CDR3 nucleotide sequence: TGTGCCAGCAGCCGAAAAGAGACCCAGTACTTC. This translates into CASSRKETQYF. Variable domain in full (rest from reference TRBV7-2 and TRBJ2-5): GAGVSQSPSNKVTEKGKDVELRCDPISGHTALYWYRQSLGQGLEFLIYFQGNSAPDKSGLPSDRFSAERTGGSVSTLTIQRTQQEDSAVYLCASSRKETQYFGPGTRLLVL.

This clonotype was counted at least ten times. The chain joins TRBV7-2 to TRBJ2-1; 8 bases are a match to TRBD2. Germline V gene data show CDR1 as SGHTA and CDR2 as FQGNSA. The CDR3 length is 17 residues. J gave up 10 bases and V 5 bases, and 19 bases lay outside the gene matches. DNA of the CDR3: TGTGCCAGCAGCAACCCTGCTCCGGGACTAGGTCAAACGGAGCAGTTCTTC. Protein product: CASSNPAPGLGQTEQFF.

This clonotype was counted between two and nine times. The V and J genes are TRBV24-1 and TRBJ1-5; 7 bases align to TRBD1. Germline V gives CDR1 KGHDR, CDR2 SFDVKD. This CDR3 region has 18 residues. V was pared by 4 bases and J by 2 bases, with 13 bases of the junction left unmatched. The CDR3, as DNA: TGTGCCACCAGTGACGGGGAACCAGGGGGACCGCGCAATCAGCCCCAGCATTTT. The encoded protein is CATSDGEPGGPRNQPQHF.

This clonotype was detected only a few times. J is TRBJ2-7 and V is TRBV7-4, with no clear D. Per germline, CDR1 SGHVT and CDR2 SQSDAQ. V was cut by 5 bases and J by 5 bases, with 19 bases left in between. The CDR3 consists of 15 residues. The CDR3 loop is CASSPLGRWLDEQYF. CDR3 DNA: TGTGCCAGCAGCCCGCTGGGCAGATGGCTCGACGAGCAGTACTTC.

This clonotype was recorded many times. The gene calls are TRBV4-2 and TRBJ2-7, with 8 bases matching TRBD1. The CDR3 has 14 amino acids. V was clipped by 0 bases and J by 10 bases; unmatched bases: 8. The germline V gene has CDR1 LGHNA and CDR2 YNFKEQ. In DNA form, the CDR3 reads TGTGCCAGCAGCCAAGATGGCAGGGGGCGCGAACAGTACTTC. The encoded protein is CASSQDGRGREQYF.

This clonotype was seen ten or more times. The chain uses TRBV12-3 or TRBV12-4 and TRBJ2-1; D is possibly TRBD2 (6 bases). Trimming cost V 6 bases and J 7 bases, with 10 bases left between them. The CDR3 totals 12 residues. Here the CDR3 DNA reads TGTGCCAGCAGCATTAGCGGTAATGAGCAGTTCTTC. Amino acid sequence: CASSISGNEQFF.

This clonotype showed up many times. CDR3 sequence reads: CASSLGQGMANYGYTF. Written as DNA, the CDR3 is TGTGCCAGCTCTCTCGGACAGGGGATGGCCAACTATGGCTACACCTTC. This sequence joins TRBV18 and TRBJ1-2; 9 bases fit TRBD1. CDR3 length: 16 residues. With V trimmed by 6 bases and J by 2 bases, 10 bases remained unmatched. CDR1 and CDR2 (germline): KGHSH, LQKENI. The full variable domain, rest sourced from reference TRBV18 and TRBJ1-2, is NAGVMQNPRHLVRRRGQEARLRCSPMKGHSHVYWYRQLPEEGLKFMVYLQKENIIDESGMPKERFSAEFPKEGPSILRIQQVVRGDSAAYFCASSLGQGMANYGYTFGSGTRLTVV.

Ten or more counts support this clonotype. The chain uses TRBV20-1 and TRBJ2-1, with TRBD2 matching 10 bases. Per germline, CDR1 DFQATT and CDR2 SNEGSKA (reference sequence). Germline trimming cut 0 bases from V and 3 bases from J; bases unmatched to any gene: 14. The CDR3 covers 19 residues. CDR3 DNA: TGCAGTGCTAGAGATCCGGGGCTAGCGGGAGCGGGGCTCTACAATGAGCAGTTCTTC. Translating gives CSARDPGLAGAGLYNEQFF.

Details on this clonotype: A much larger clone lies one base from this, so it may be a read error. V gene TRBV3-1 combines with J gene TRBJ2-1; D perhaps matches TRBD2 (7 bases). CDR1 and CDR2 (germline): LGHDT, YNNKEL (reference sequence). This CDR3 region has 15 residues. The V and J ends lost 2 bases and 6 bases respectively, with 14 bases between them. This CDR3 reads CASSQPGGSANEQFF. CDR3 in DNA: TGTGCCAGCAGCCAACCGGGGGGCTCAGCCAATGAGCAGTTCTTC.

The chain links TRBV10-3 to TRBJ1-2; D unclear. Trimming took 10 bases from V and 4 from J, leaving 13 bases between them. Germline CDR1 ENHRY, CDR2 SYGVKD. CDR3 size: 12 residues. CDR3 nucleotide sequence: TGTGCCAGGCGGCCGGAGGGCTATGGCTACACCTTC. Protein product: CARRPEGYGYTF.

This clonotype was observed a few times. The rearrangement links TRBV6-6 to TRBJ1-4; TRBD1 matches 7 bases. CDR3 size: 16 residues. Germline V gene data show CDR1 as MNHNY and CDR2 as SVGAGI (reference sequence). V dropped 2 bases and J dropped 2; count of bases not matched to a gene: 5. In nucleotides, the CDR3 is TGTGCCAGCAGTTACGATCCGGGACAGACTAATGAAAAACTGTTTTTT. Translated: CASSYDPGQTNEKLFF.

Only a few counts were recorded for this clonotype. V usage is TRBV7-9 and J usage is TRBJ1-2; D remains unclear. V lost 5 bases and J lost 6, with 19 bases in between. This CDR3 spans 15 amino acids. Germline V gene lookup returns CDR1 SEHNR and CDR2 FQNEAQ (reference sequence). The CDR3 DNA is TGTGCCAGCAGCCGTCCCATTCCCCTTACGAATGGCTACACCTTC. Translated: CASSRPIPLTNGYTF.